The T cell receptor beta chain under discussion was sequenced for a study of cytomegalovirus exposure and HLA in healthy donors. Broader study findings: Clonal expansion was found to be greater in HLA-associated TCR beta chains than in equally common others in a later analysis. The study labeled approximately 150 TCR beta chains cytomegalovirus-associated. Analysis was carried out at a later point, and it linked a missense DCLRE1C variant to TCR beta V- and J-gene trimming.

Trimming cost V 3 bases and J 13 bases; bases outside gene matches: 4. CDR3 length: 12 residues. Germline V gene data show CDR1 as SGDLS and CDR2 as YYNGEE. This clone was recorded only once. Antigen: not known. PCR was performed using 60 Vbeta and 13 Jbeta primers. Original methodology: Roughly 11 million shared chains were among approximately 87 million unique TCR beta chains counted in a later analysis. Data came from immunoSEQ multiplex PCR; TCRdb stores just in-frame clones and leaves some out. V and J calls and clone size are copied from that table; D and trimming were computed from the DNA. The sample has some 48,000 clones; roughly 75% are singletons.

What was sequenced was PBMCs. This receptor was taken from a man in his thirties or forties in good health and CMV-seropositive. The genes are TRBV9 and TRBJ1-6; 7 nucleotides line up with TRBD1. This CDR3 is CASSATGYPLHF. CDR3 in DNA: TGTGCCAGCAGCGCGACAGGGTATCCCCTCCACTTT.